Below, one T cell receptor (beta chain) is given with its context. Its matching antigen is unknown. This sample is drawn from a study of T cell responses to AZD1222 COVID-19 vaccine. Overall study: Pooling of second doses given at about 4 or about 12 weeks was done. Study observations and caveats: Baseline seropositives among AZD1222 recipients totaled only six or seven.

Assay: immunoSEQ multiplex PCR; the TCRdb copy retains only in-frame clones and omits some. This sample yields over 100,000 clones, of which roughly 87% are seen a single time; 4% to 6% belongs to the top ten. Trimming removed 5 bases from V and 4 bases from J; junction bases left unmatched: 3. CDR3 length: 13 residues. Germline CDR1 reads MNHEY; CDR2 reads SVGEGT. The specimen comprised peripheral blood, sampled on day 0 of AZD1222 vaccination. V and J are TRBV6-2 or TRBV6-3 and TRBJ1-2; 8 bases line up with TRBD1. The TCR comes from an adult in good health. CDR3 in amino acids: CASSRTGRYGYTF. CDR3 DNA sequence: TGTGCCAGCAGTAGGACAGGGCGCTATGGCTACACCTTC.